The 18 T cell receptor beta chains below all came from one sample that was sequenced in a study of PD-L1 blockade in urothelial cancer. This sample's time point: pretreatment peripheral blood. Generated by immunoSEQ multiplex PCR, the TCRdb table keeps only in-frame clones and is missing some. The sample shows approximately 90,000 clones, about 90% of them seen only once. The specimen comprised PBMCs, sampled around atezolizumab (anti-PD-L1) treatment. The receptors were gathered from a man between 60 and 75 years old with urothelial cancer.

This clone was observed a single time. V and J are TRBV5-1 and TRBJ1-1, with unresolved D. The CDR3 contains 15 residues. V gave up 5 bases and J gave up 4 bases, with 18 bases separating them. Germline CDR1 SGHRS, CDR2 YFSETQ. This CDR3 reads CASSLKTGFSTEAFF. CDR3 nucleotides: TGCGCCAGCAGTCTGAAGACGGGGTTCAGCACTGAAGCTTTCTTT.

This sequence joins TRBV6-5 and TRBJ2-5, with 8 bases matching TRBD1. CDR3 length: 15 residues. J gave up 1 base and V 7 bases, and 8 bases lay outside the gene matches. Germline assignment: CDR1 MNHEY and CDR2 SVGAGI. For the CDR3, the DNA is TGTGCCAGCACTAAGGCAGGGGGCGGCCAAGAGACCCAGTACTTC. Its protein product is CASTKAGGGQETQYF.

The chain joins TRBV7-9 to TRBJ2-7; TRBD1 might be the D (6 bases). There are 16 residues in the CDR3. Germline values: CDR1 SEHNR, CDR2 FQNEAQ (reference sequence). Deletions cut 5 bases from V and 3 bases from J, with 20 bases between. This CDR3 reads CASSVYRAGVGYEQYF. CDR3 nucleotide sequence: TGTGCCAGCAGCGTATACAGGGCTGGGGTGGGCTACGAGCAGTACTTC.

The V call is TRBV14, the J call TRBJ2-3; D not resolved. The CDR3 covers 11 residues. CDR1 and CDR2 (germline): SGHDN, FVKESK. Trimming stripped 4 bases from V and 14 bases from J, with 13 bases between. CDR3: CASSPSRSVYF. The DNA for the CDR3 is TGTGCCAGCAGCCCCTCGCGTTCGGTGTATTTT.

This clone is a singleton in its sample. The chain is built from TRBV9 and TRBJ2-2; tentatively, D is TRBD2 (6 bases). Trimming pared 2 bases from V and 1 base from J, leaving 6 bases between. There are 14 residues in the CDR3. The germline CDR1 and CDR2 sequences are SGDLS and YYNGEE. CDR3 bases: TGTGCCAGCAGCGTTAGCGGGAACACCGGGGAGCTGTTTTTT. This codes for CASSVSGNTGELFF.

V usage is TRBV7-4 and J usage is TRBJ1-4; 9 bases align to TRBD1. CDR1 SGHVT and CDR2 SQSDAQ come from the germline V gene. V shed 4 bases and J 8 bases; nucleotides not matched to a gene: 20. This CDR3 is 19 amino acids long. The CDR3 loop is CASSYTTGGLALEQEKLFF. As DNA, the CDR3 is TGTGCCAGCAGCTACACCACAGGGGGCCTCGCCCTAGAGCAGGAAAAACTGTTTTTT.

The CDR3 reads CASSAPVREQYF. The CDR3 DNA reads TGTGCCAGCAGTGCCCCGGTTCGCGAGCAGTACTTC. The gene calls are TRBV2 and TRBJ2-7, with D unclear. This CDR3 spans 12 amino acids. CDR1 SNHLY and CDR2 FYNNEI come from the germline V gene. V was trimmed by 4 bases and J by 6 bases, leaving 10 bases between them.

This CDR3 reads CASSSLGTSGGNEQFF. The CDR3, as DNA: TGTGCCAGCAGCTCACTCGGGACTAGCGGGGGTAATGAGCAGTTCTTC. This rearrangement joins TRBV7-2 to TRBJ2-1; 14 positions match TRBD2. The CDR3 totals 16 residues. Per germline, CDR1 SGHTA and CDR2 FQGNSA. V shed 4 bases, J shed 7 bases, and the junction held 6 bases outside the gene matches.

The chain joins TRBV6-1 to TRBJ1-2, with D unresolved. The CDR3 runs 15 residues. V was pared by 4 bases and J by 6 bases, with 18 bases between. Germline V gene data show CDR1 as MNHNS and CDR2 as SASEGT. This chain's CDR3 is CASSVSTPRAHGYTF. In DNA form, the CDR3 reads TGTGCCAGCAGTGTATCGACCCCGAGAGCGCATGGCTACACCTTC.

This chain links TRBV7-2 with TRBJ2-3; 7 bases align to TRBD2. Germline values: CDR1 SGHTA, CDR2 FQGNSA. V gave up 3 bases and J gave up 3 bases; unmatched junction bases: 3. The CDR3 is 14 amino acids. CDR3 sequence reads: CASSLVGGTDTQYF. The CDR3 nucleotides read TGTGCCAGCAGCTTGGTGGGAGGGACAGATACGCAGTATTTT.

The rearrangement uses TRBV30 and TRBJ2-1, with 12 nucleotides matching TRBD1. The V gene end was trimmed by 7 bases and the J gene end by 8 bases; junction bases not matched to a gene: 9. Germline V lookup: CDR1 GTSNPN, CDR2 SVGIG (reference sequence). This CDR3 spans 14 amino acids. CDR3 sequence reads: CALLSGTGGDEQFF. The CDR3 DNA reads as TGTGCCTTACTATCCGGGACAGGGGGCGATGAGCAGTTCTTC.

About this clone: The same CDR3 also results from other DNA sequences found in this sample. The CDR3 sequence: CASSGGLAGQETQYF. In nucleotides, the CDR3 is TGTGCCAGCAGTGGGGGACTAGCGGGGCAAGAGACCCAGTACTTC. The gene calls are TRBV2 and TRBJ2-5; 13 bases fit TRBD2. The junction had 1 base not matched to a gene; V was cut back by 4 bases and J by 2 bases. The CDR3 spans 15 residues. CDR1 SNHLY and CDR2 FYNNEI come from the germline V gene. Together with reference TRBV2 and TRBJ2-5, the CDR3 gives the full variable domain: EPEVTQTPSHQVTQMGQEVILRCVPISNHLYFYWYRQILGQKVEFLVSFYNNEISEKSEIFDDQFSVERPDGSNFTLKIRSTKLEDSAMYFCASSGGLAGQETQYFGPGTRLLVL.

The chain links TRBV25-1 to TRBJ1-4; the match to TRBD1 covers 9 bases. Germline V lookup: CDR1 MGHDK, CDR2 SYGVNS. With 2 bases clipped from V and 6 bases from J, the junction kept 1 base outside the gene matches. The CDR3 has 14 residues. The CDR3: CASSERTGDEKLFF. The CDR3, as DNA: TGTGCCAGCAGTGAACGGACAGGGGATGAAAAACTGTTTTTT.

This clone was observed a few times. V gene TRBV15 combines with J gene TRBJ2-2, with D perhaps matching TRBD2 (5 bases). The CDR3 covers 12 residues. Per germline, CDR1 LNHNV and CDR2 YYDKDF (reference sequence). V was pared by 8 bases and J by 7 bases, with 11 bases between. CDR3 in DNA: TGTGCCACCTCACTAGAGGTCGGGGAGCTGTTTTTT. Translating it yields CATSLEVGELFF.

CDR3 coding DNA: TGTGCCAGCAGCGAACAGGCCCTTCTCGACGAGCAGTACTTC. Its protein product is CASSEQALLDEQYF. This sequence joins TRBV7-8 and TRBJ2-7, with D tentatively TRBD1 (5 bases). The CDR3 length is 14 residues. V dropped 5 bases and J dropped 5 bases, with 16 bases sitting between them. The germline V gene encodes CDR1 SGHVS and CDR2 FQNEAQ.

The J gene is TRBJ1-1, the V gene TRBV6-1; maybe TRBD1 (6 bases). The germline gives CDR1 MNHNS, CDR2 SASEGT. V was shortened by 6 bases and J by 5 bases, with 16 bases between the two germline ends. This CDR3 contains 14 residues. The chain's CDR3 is CASRLNRDKTEAFF. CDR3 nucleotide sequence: TGTGCCAGCAGATTGAACAGGGATAAGACTGAAGCTTTCTTT.

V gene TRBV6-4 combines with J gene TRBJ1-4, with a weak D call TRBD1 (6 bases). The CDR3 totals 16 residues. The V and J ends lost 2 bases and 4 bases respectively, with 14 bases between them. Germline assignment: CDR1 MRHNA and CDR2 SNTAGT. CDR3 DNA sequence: TGTGCCAGCAGTGACCCGTTGGACAGTTATAATGAAAAACTGTTTTTT. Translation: CASSDPLDSYNEKLFF.

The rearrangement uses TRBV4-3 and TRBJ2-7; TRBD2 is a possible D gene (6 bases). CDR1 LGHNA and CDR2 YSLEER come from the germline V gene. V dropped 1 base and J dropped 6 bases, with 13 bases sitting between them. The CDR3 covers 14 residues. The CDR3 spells CASSQVVRESEQYF. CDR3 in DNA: TGCGCCAGCAGCCAAGTGGTCCGGGAGAGCGAGCAGTACTTC.